This paragraph covers one T cell receptor beta chain sequence. The sample is drawn from a study of blood T cell repertoires in COVID-19. Sequenced by immunoSEQ multiplex PCR; TCRdb stores in-frame clones only, minus some. The data show 270,000 or so clones, with more than 65% seen just once and less than 4% held by the top ten. The germline V and J ends were trimmed by 5 bases and 13 bases, with 17 bases remaining between them. CDR3 length: 12 residues. CDR1 is SEHNR and CDR2 is FQNEAQ in the germline V gene (reference sequence). Specimen: peripheral blood. The clonotype originates from a woman aged 18-35 years with acute or convalescent COVID-19. The chain has TRBV7-9 and TRBJ2-5; the D is unclear. The CDR3, as DNA: TGTGCCAGCAGCCCGGGTCAAGTTTCGTGGTACTTC. It translates to CASSPGQVSWYF.